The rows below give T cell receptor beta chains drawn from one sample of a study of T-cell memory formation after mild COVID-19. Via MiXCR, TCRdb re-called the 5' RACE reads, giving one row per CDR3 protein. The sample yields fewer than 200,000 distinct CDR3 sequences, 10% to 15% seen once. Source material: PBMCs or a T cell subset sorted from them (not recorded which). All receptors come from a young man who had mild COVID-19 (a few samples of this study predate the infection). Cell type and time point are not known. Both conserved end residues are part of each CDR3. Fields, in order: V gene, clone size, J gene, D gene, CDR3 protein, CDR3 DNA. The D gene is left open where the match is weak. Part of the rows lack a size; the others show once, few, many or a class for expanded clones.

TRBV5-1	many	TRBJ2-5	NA	CASSFGTQETQYF	TGCGCCAGCAGCTTCGGGACCCAAGAGACCCAGTACTTC
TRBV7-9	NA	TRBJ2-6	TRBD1	CAIKRDRGMLGANVLTF	TGTGCCATAAAACGGGACAGGGGGATGCTGGGGGCCAACGTCCTGACTTTC
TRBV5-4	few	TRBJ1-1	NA	CASSLGIGVEAFF	TGTGCCAGCAGCTTGGGGATCGGGGTTGAAGCTTTCTTT
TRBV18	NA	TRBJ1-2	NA	CASSLSASTGSYGYTF	TGTGCCAGCTCACTATCAGCCTCTACAGGGAGCTATGGCTACACCTTC
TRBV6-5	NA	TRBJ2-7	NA	CASSYTGNEQYF	TGTGCCAGCAGCTACACGGGGAACGAGCAGTACTTC
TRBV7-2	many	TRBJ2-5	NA	CASSSGWETQYF	TGTGCCAGCAGTTCAGGGTGGGAGACCCAGTACTTC
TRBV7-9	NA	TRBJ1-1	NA	CASSYTPAGAYTEAFF	TGTGCCAGCAGCTACACCCCCGCCGGGGCCTACACTGAAGCTTTCTTT
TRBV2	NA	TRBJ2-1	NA	CATSYADEQFF	TGTGCCACCTCCTATGCCGATGAGCAGTTCTTC
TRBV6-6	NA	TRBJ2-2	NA	CASIQGNTGELFF	TGTGCCAGCATCCAGGGGAACACCGGGGAGCTGTTTTTT
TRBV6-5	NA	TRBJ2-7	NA	CASSYSSGTMNSYEQYF	TGTGCCAGCAGTTACTCGTCGGGGACCATGAACTCCTACGAGCAGTACTTC
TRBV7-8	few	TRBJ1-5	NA	CASSLSPDQPQHF	TGTGCCAGCAGCTTATCTCCGGATCAGCCCCAGCATTTT